Below, 24 T cell receptor beta chains from the same sample are listed, as sequenced in a study of T-cell reconstitution after alpha-beta-depleted transplantation in children. Preparation of the TCRbeta library used unique molecular identifiers. From the PCR reads, TCRdb called clonotypes with MiXCR, one entry per CDR3 protein. This sample has fewer than 35,000 distinct CDR3 sequences, with roughly 19% found just once. The input for sequencing was PBMCs, mostly from graft donor cells, taken 60 days after TCRalphabeta/CD19-depleted stem cell transplant. The receptors originated from a male patient aged 2 to 9 who had a stem cell transplant for acute lymphoblastic leukemia, so the T cells may come from the graft donor.

This clonotype appeared many times. The chain recombines TRBV7-9 with TRBJ2-1; 8 bases map to TRBD1. V was pared by 3 bases and J by 9 bases, with 4 bases of the junction left unmatched. Germline V gives CDR1 SEHNR, CDR2 FQNEAQ (reference sequence). The CDR3 totals 13 residues. DNA for the CDR3: TGTGCCAGCAGCTTCTCAGGGGGCCCTGAGCAGTTCTTC. It codes for CASSFSGGPEQFF.

This clonotype was recorded at least ten times. This chain joins TRBV29-1 and TRBJ2-5; 9 nucleotides agree with TRBD1. CDR1 and CDR2 (germline): SQVTM, ANQGSEA. This CDR3 has 13 amino acids. V lost 8 bases, J lost 5 bases, and 9 bases stayed unmatched. The DNA for the CDR3 is TGCAGCTCCCGACAGGGGGGAAGTGAGACCCAGTACTTC. Amino acid sequence: CSSRQGGSETQYF.

The chain combines TRBV6-2 or TRBV6-3 with TRBJ2-2, with D uncertain. The CDR3 has 13 amino acids. Per germline, CDR1 MNHEY and CDR2 SVGEGT. V lost 0 bases and J 6 bases, leaving 5 bases between the germline ends. The CDR3 DNA reads as TGTGCCAGCAGTTACTCACGGTCCGGGGAGCTGTTTTTT. Amino acids: CASSYSRSGELFF.

The chain recombines TRBV5-1 with TRBJ1-4; TRBD1 matches 10 bases. With V trimmed by 3 bases and J by 8 bases, 4 bases remained unmatched. CDR1 and CDR2 (germline): SGHRS, YFSETQ. The CDR3 runs 14 residues. In DNA, the CDR3 is TGCGCCAGCAGCTGGGACAGGGGCGGCGAAAAACTGTTTTTT. Its protein product is CASSWDRGGEKLFF.

The chain combines TRBV20-1 with TRBJ2-7; D is unresolved. This CDR3 spans 12 amino acids. Germline CDR1 and CDR2: DFQATT and SNEGSKA (reference sequence). V lost 4 bases and J 0 bases, leaving 7 bases between the germline ends. CDR3 sequence (DNA): TGCAGTGCTACGAGCTCCTCCTACGAGCAGTACTTC. This sequence encodes CSATSSSYEQYF.

This clonotype was seen repeatedly, ten times or more. V usage is TRBV29-1 and J usage is TRBJ2-1; 7 nucleotides agree with TRBD2. Germline CDR1 reads SQVTM; CDR2 reads ANQGSEA. The V gene end was trimmed by 4 bases and the J gene end by 0 bases; junction bases not matched to a gene: 3. The CDR3 extends over 14 amino acids. CDR3 residues: CSVAWGGSYNEQFF. The CDR3 DNA sequence: TGCAGCGTTGCTTGGGGGGGCTCCTACAATGAGCAGTTCTTC.

This clonotype has at least ten counts. The chain recombines TRBV12-3 or TRBV12-4 with TRBJ1-3, with 8 bases identical to TRBD1. There are 14 residues in the CDR3. Trimming removed 6 bases from V and 1 base from J; junction bases left unmatched: 2. CDR3 loop: CASRQGASGNTIYF. In DNA, the CDR3 is TGTGCCAGCAGGCAGGGGGCTTCTGGAAACACCATATATTTT.

This clonotype was picked up many times. The chain recombines TRBV7-2 with TRBJ2-1; D gene ambiguous. V was cut by 1 base and J by 5 bases, with 9 bases left in between. CDR3 length: 14 amino acids. CDR1 is SGHTA and CDR2 is FQGNSA in the germline V gene. CDR3 DNA: TGTGCCAGCAGCTTAGGTGACTGGGACAATGAGCAGTTCTTC. This codes for CASSLGDWDNEQFF.

The sample holds many counts of this clonotype. The CDR3 nucleotides read TGTGCCAGCAGCCTTGACAGCTCGCAAGAGACCCAGTACTTC. Its protein product is CASSLDSSQETQYF. The chain recombines TRBV7-6 with TRBJ2-5, with a tentative D call TRBD1 (5 bases). V shed 5 bases and J shed 2 bases, with 12 bases lying between them. The CDR3 has 14 amino acids. Germline CDR1 is SGHVS and CDR2 is FNYEAQ.

The V gene is TRBV19, the J gene TRBJ2-5; 8 positions match TRBD2. V gave up 4 bases and J gave up 4 bases; unmatched junction bases: 11. From germline, CDR1 is LNHDA and CDR2 SQIVND (reference sequence). The CDR3 is 16 amino acids. CDR3 nucleotide sequence: TGTGCCAGTAGTACCTTAGCGGGGCAGGCTTCAGAGACCCAGTACTTC. This gives the protein CASSTLAGQASETQYF.

The chain has TRBV10-3 and TRBJ2-7; D possibly corresponds to TRBD2 (5 bases). V dropped 2 bases and J dropped 7 bases, with 9 bases sitting between them. The CDR3 has 12 amino acids. Germline lookup yields CDR1 ENHRY and CDR2 SYGVKD. CDR3 residues: CAISEDYPEQYF. The CDR3 DNA is TGTGCCATCAGTGAGGACTATCCAGAGCAGTACTTC.

Written as DNA, the CDR3 is TGTGCCAGCAGTTACTCCCTGGGAGGTGAGCAGTTCTTC. This gives the protein CASSYSLGGEQFF. The V call is TRBV6-2 or TRBV6-3, the J call TRBJ2-1; possibly TRBD2 for D (6 bases). Looked up from germline, CDR1 is MNHEY and CDR2 is SVGEGT. The CDR3 is 13 amino acids. Trimming shortened V by 0 bases and J by 9 bases, and 9 bases separated the two germline ends.

V gene TRBV5-1 combines with J gene TRBJ2-2; tentatively, D is TRBD2 (6 bases). The V end lost 4 bases, the J end lost 1 base, and 11 bases lay between the germline ends. The CDR3 runs 15 residues. Germline V gives CDR1 SGHRS, CDR2 YFSETQ. Here the CDR3 DNA reads TGCGCCAGCAGCGGGGGACTCCTGAACACCGGGGAGCTGTTTTTT. The encoded protein is CASSGGLLNTGELFF.

This clonotype has a handful of counts. The chain couples TRBV27 to TRBJ2-5; D is undetermined. Per germline, CDR1 MNHEY and CDR2 SMNVEV (reference sequence). This CDR3 comprises 15 residues. Trimming pared 6 bases from V and 5 bases from J, leaving 19 bases between. CDR3 nucleotide sequence: TGTGCCAGCAGCCGCTTGGAGCGTCTGGGGGAGACCCAGTACTTC. This codes for CASSRLERLGETQYF.

This clonotype has a handful of counts. The DNA for the CDR3 is TGCAGTGCTAGCCGGCCAGAGACCTACAATGAGCAGTTCTTC. Translating it yields CSASRPETYNEQFF. V usage is TRBV20-1 and J usage is TRBJ2-1; the D is unclear. With 3 bases removed from V and 2 bases from J, the gap between germline ends came to 11 bases. CDR1 is DFQATT and CDR2 is SNEGSKA in the germline V gene (reference sequence). The CDR3 sequence is 14 residues long.

This clonotype was seen a few times. The CDR3 nucleotides read TGTGCCAGCAGCTTCCCAGGAGGGGGCGCGACGCACTATGGCTACACCTTC. Its protein product is CASSFPGGGATHYGYTF. The J gene is TRBJ1-2, the V gene TRBV9; 7 nucleotides align to TRBD1. The CDR3 totals 17 residues. The germline V gene encodes CDR1 SGDLS and CDR2 YYNGEE. Trimming cost V 4 bases and J 3 bases; bases outside gene matches: 15.

By proportion, this clonotype is medium-sized. This chain joins TRBV6-5 and TRBJ1-6, with no clear D. V lost 6 bases, J lost 9 bases, and 9 bases lay in between. Germline V gives CDR1 MNHEY, CDR2 SVGAGI. The CDR3 extends over 12 amino acids. As DNA, the CDR3 is TGTGCCAGCAGCCCCCCAGGTTCACCCCTCCACTTT. Translated: CASSPPGSPLHF.

This clonotype has a count of ten or more. The V and J genes are TRBV20-1 and TRBJ2-7; either TRBD1 or TRBD2 may supply D (6 bases each). Deletions cut 3 bases from V and 6 bases from J, with 21 bases between. This CDR3 contains 15 residues. Germline V lookup: CDR1 DFQATT, CDR2 SNEGSKA (reference sequence). The CDR3 reads CSASLNQGFSGEQYF. The CDR3 DNA reads as TGCAGTGCTAGTCTAAACCAGGGGTTTAGCGGCGAGCAGTACTTC.

This clonotype was detected a few times. The rearrangement links TRBV7-8 to TRBJ2-7; D is ambiguous. The CDR3 sequence is 12 residues long. The germline CDR1 and CDR2 sequences are SGHVS and FQNEAQ. Trimming removed 2 bases at V and 4 bases at J, with 6 bases between. CDR3 DNA sequence: TGTGCCAGCAGCTTATGGGTTTACGAGCAGTACTTC. Translating it yields CASSLWVYEQYF.

This clonotype was observed a few times. J is TRBJ2-1 and V is TRBV24-1; TRBD2 matches 7 bases. Trimming cost V 2 bases and J 7 bases; bases outside gene matches: 13. CDR3 length: 17 amino acids. The V gene's germline CDR1 is KGHDR and CDR2 SFDVKD. The CDR3 protein is CATSDSVRSGIPNEQFF. The CDR3 nucleotides are TGTGCCACCAGTGATTCCGTTCGGAGCGGGATCCCTAATGAGCAGTTCTTC.

This clonotype was detected ten times or more. The J gene is TRBJ1-3, the V gene TRBV5-1; the D gene is possibly TRBD1 (5 bases). Germline V gives CDR1 SGHRS, CDR2 YFSETQ. The CDR3 has 16 amino acids. Between the trimmed V and J ends, which lost 4 bases and 0 bases, there was a span of 14 bases. CDR3 region: CASSRSTGSSGNTIYF. The DNA of the CDR3 is TGCGCCAGCAGCAGATCTACAGGAAGCTCTGGAAACACCATATATTTT.

This clonotype was detected a few times. The gene calls are TRBV29-1 and TRBJ2-1; the D gene could be TRBD1 or TRBD2 (5 bases each). Germline assignment: CDR1 SQVTM and CDR2 ANQGSEA. Trimming pared 7 bases from V and 6 bases from J, leaving 25 bases between. The CDR3 loop spans 16 amino acids. The CDR3, as DNA: TGCAGCGCCGCCGAAGACAGAGGGCCTACTACCAATGAGCAGTTCTTC. Encoded protein: CSAAEDRGPTTNEQFF.

This clonotype was counted ten times or more. This chain connects TRBV12-3 or TRBV12-4 to TRBJ2-5, with 7 bases lining up with TRBD2. The trim removed 7 bases at V and 2 bases at J, leaving 4 bases unmatched. This CDR3 region has 13 residues. The CDR3 reads CASTGTIQETQYF. The CDR3 bases are TGTGCCAGCACCGGGACTATACAAGAGACCCAGTACTTC.

This clonotype has ten or more counts. The rearrangement links TRBV3-1 to TRBJ1-6; a possible D gene is TRBD1 (5 bases). The CDR3 covers 12 residues. Germline loops: CDR1 LGHDT, CDR2 YNNKEL (reference sequence). Trimming took off 5 bases at V and 9 bases at J, with 8 bases between the two ends. The CDR3 DNA is TGTGCCAGCAGCGACAGAACTTCACCCCTCCACTTT. Translating gives CASSDRTSPLHF.